This note documents a single T cell receptor beta chain sequence. What it binds is unknown. The sample originates from a study of T cell responses to AZD1222 COVID-19 vaccine. Study-level findings and limits: Among AZD1222 vaccinees, only 5 or 6 were seropositive at baseline. Repertoire collection took place solely once the T cell response had peaked. Donors were largely white British and mainly female; clonal diversity was possibly underestimated. Vaccine-related CD4 TCRs covered spike, predominating at 160-218 and 743-854.

Looked up from germline, CDR1 is KGHSH and CDR2 is LQKENI. Trimming took off 3 bases at V and 0 bases at J, with 9 bases between the two ends. The CDR3 totals 15 residues. The table came from immunoSEQ multiplex PCR; TCRdb's copy has only in-frame clones and leaves some out. The sample yields 120,000 to 150,000 clones, 92% seen once. The chain couples TRBV18 to TRBJ1-5; D is unclear. This sequence originates from an adult who received the AZD1222 COVID-19 vaccine. The material sequenced was peripheral blood, taken 28 days after the second AZD1222 dose. The CDR3 nucleotides are TGTGCCAGCTCACCGTCGGGATATAGCAATCAGCCCCAGCATTTT. Translated: CASSPSGYSNQPQHF. Supplemented by reference TRBV18 and TRBJ1-5, the full variable domain reads NAGVMQNPRHLVRRRGQEARLRCSPMKGHSHVYWYRQLPEEGLKFMVYLQKENIIDESGMPKERFSAEFPKEGPSILRIQQVVRGDSAAYFCASSPSGYSNQPQHFGDGTRLSIL.